This T cell receptor beta chain is drawn from a study of blood T cells in healthy people across ages. The study, taken as a whole, reports: It was held that the diversity estimates obtained from one million T cells were underestimates. Using unsorted PBMCs precluded a conclusive naive versus antigen-experienced comparison.

Primers used in a second PCR of roughly 6 to 11 cycles were a sample-barcoded 5' primer and a J-beta primer mix. TCRdb independently ran MiXCR on the 5' RACE reads; one entry per CDR3 protein. Of 730,000 or so distinct CDR3 sequences listed, around 46% are singletons. Every sample yielded at least 6.5 million isolated PBMCs. This clonotype was seen a handful of times. Its target is unknown. The length of the CDR3 is 18 residues. Trimming left V 7 bases short and J 1 base short, with 26 bases between. Germline V CDR1 and CDR2: DFQATT, SNEGSKA (reference sequence). The chain joins TRBV20-1 to TRBJ1-5, with unresolved D. The clonotype was recovered from a woman aged 60-75 years in good health. The sample consisted of blood. This CDR3 reads CSVSSGIVMPPSNQPQHF. The CDR3 DNA reads as TGCAGTGTATCTTCCGGGATTGTGATGCCACCGAGCAATCAGCCCCAGCATTTT.